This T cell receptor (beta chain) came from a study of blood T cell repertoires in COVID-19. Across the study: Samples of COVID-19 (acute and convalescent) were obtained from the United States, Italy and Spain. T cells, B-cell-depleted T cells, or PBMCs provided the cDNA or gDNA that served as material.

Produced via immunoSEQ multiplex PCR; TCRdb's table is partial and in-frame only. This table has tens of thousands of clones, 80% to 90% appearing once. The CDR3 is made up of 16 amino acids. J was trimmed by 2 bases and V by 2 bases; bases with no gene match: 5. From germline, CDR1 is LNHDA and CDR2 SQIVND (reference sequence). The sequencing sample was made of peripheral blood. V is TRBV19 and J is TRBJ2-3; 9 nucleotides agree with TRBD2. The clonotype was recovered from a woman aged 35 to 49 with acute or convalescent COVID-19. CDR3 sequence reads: CASSITAGGVTDTQYF. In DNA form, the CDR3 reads TGTGCCAGTAGTATAACAGCGGGGGGAGTCACAGATACGCAGTATTTT.